The sequence of this T cell receptor beta chain was determined in a study of CD8+ T cells in alopecia areata. The overall study: Treatment of the treated patients consisted of oral tofacitinib, 5 to 10 mg twice daily. Study-wide findings and caveats: Tissue-resident alphabeta T cells belonging to normal skin likewise get sequenced within scalp specimens. For lesional scalp, especially alopecia totalis/universalis, clonality was higher than in normal scalp.

This clone was picked up a small number of times. The antigen is not known. The CDR3 is 12 amino acids. Trimming left V 7 bases short and J 3 bases short, with 13 bases between. CDR1 and CDR2 (germline): SQVTM, ANQGSEA. Investigators isolated RNA and reverse transcribed it into cDNA to act as the sequencing template. Only in-frame clones appear in the TCRdb table, and some are missing; sequencing was by immunoSEQ multiplex PCR. The sample includes 75,000 to 100,000 clones, under 45% of them seen just once. Researchers gathered lesional scalp punch biopsies and peripheral blood from patients with alopecia areata.

This clonotype was obtained from a human donor with alopecia areata. Material: CD4+ T cells sorted from blood. The chain couples TRBV29-1 to TRBJ2-7, with D possibly being TRBD1 or TRBD2 (6 bases each). The CDR3 spells CSGGGGGYEQYF. DNA of the CDR3: TGCAGCGGAGGAGGGGGAGGCTACGAGCAGTACTTC.